This T cell receptor (beta chain) came from a study of blood T cell repertoires in COVID-19. Study-level background: The analysed material was cDNA or gDNA that came from T cells, B-cell-depleted T cells, or PBMCs.

Assay: immunoSEQ multiplex PCR; the TCRdb copy retains only in-frame clones and omits some. The sample yields about 240,000 clones, around 89% seen once. The CDR3 has 16 amino acids. Looked up from germline, CDR1 is SEHNR and CDR2 is FQNEAQ (reference sequence). The trim removed 4 bases at V and 3 bases at J, leaving 4 bases unmatched. The specimen sequenced was PBMCs or T cells enriched from blood (not recorded which). V is TRBV7-9 and J is TRBJ2-1; 12 positions agree with TRBD2. The TCR originated in a woman aged 25-40 years who had recovered from COVID-19. The CDR3 DNA follows: TGTGCCAGCAGCTCTAGCGGGAGGGCCGTCTACAATGAGCAGTTCTTC. It encodes CASSSSGRAVYNEQFF.